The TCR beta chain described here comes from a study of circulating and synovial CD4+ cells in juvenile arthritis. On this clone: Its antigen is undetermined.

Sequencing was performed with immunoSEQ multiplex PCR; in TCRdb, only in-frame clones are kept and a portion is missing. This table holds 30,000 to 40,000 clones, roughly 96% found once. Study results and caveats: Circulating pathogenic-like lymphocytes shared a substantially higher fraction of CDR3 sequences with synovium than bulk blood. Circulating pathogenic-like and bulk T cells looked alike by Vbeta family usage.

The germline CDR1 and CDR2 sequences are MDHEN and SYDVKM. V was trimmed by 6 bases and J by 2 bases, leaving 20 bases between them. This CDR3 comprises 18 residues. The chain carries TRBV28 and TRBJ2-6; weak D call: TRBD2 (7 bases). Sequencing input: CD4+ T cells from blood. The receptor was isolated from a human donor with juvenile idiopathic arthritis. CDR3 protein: CASRRRGAGSPGANVLTF. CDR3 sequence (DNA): TGTGCCAGCAGGCGTCGGGGGGCAGGAAGCCCTGGGGCCAACGTCCTGACTTTC. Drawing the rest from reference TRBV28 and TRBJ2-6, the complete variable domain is DVKVTQSSRYLVKRTGEKVFLECVQDMDHENMFWYRQDPGLGLRLIYFSYDVKMKEKGDIPEGYSVSREKKERFSLILESASTNQTSMYLCASRRRGAGSPGANVLTFGAGSRLTVL.